This T cell receptor beta chain was identified in a study of OX40 agonist ivuxolimab in advanced cancers. Study as a whole: Partial responses occurred in three patients (one hepatocellular carcinoma, two cutaneous melanoma).

Profiled with immunoSEQ multiplex PCR; TCRdb holds only in-frame clones, not every one. The sample holds about 82,000 clones, about 88% seen once. Sequencing used CD4+ or CD8+ T cells sorted from blood, obtained in a trial of the OX40 agonist ivuxolimab. The source is an adult with an advanced solid tumor such as melanoma, head and neck, liver or kidney cancer.

The CDR3 is CASSYTSMNTEAFF. CDR3 coding DNA: TGTGCCAGCTCATACACTTCAATGAACACTGAAGCTTTCTTT. This chain uses TRBV18 with TRBJ1-1; D not certain. With 5 bases removed from V and 0 bases from J, the gap between germline ends came to 10 bases. The germline V gene has CDR1 KGHSH and CDR2 LQKENI. The CDR3 has 14 residues.